The entry below gives a single T cell receptor beta chain sequence along with its context. Its target antigen remains unknown. No clone much larger than this one lies a single base away; base qualities are absent. The cohort comprised some 680 healthy bone marrow donors. At the time of sampling, every cohort member was nominally healthy, though immune exposures that went unrecorded were likely present. The donor was CMV seronegative and belonged to the group of around 400 seronegative cohort members. Every donor gave a peripheral blood sample, and the peripheral blood mononuclear cells from that sample were used for TCR beta sequencing. The Qiagen DNeasy Blood Extraction Kit was used to extract genomic DNA from the blood cell samples. Library construction relied on the immunoSEQ multiplex PCR assay. For the multiplex PCR, a mixture combining 60 forward primers for TCR Vbeta segments and 13 reverse primers for TCR Jbeta segments was used. The CDR3 region of rearranged TCR beta genes was amplified from genomic DNA with a multiplex PCR assay. The amplified TCR beta libraries were sequenced on the Illumina HiSeq System as 87-base-pair reads. The paper's data handling went like this. In a later analysis, tens of millions of unique TCR beta chains were counted across the roughly 670 repertoires, and roughly 10 million of these chains were shared by at least two donors. A nearest-neighbor algorithm error-corrected the raw reads and collapsed the reads into unique sequences, merging closely related sequences to remove PCR and sequencing errors. V, D and J gene segments were assigned by aligning CDR3 sequences to IMGT reference sequences. For a sequence to be retained, at least a six-nucleotide match to both a V gene segment and a J gene segment was required. A rearrangement was called productive if the CDR3 had no stop codons and remained in frame with V and J, and every other rearrangement was called non-productive. CDR3 was defined according to IMGT convention as the region running from the second conserved V-encoded cysteine to the conserved J-encoded phenylalanine. The earlier analysis of about 590 of the donors excluded sequences that lacked an unambiguous match to a single V gene segment. An earlier analysis of 587 of the donors classified V segments as functional when productive rearrangements were above 56.7% and as segregating when the standard deviation between donors was above 5%. A statistical classification framework was built for diagnosing cytomegalovirus status from the catalog of TCR beta chain sequences. V and J gene assignment, in a later analysis, came from comparing TCR nucleotide sequences with IMGT/GENE-DB human TR gene sequences. In a later analysis, CDR3 sequences and most-parsimonious VDJ recombination scenarios were assigned using the TCRdist pipeline. In a later analysis, every TCR beta chain was defined by the combination of its CDR3 amino acid sequence and its V-gene family, and reads without a unique V-gene family were dropped. A later analysis removed several hundred highly shared, low-generation-probability nucleotide sequences to deal with suspected cross-contamination and a sequencing artifact. In a later analysis, a clonal expansion index was calculated for each public chain from normalized within-repertoire ranks of inferred template counts. In a later analysis, generation probabilities were computed using a VDJ recombination model fitted to out-of-frame rearrangements, and the results were checked against IGoR. A later analysis scored TCR-TCR, TCR-HLA and TCR-CMV co-occurrence with hypergeometric tests, applying a repertoire-size bias correction to TCR pairs. In a later analysis, false discovery rates were estimated by permuting HLA or CMV assignments 20 times. A later analysis grouped co-occurring TCRs with DBSCAN, adding TCRdist sequence similarity when clustering within HLA-allele-positive subsets. Repertoires with fewer than 30,000 or more than 120,000 public chains, plus five repertoires with anomalous nucleotide sharing, were excluded from co-occurrence clustering. As stored in TCRdb, this immuneACCESS dataset retains in-frame rearrangements with V and J assigned. A fraction of the clones does not appear; measured against another copy, unresolved V genes explain less than half of the discrepancy, and the remainder lacks a known reason. The V and J calls and clone size are taken from that table; D and trimming were inferred from the DNA. The sample table lists fewer than 250,000 clones, around four fifths of them with a count of one. The top ten constitute roughly 0.75% of the sample.

This specimen belongs to a study of cytomegalovirus exposure and HLA in healthy donors (dated by TCRdb to about 2017). Notes on the research overall: In an earlier analysis of 450 to 750 of the donors, 276 Gb of sequence data and 90 million to 120 million unique TCR beta sequences from about 180 million T cells were reported. An early release that covered approximately 600 HLA-typed donors contained approximately 300 gigabases of sequencing data and about 93 million unique TCR sequences. Among the roughly 380 genotyped donors, around 81% belonged to the genetic ancestry cluster associated with self-reported Caucasian donors. The study aimed to test whether cataloging public T cell receptors could reveal signatures of past pathogen exposure. The study used immunosequencing to profile the T cell repertoires of several hundred subjects and linked those repertoires to cytomegalovirus serostatus. A separate validation cohort of 100 to 150 different subjects was used in addition to the 666-subject first cohort. To predict cytomegalovirus infection status, the study brought together high-throughput TCR immunosequencing, statistical association of individual TCRs with disease status, and machine learning. To study patterns of TCR occurrence, a later analysis re-analyzed previously published TCR beta repertoires from hundreds of donors and added high-resolution HLA genotyping. The later analysis used no new phenotypic data to find candidate immune exposures, relying instead on TCR beta sequences and their occurrence across donors. To decide whether each TCR beta V gene segment behaved as functional or pseudogenic, an earlier analysis of some 600 of the donors relied on high-throughput TCR beta sequencing. Donor age, sex, ethnicity and CMV serostatus were collected together with the repertoire data. A later genetic analysis took genome-wide SNP genotypes for about three fifths of the roughly 700 donors and used that subset as a discovery cohort. Every discovery cohort repertoire had been produced on one sequencing platform. HLA typing included class I and class II loci at four-digit resolution. Typing coverage differed by locus: A, B, C, DRB1 and DQB1 were typed in about 629-640 donors, DQA1 in roughly 510, DPA1 in over 600, and DPB1 in around 490. About five DR-DQ haplotypes were treated as single units for association and clustering because of strong linkage in the cohort. Among around 400 genotyped donors of the cohort, an average of roughly 230,000 unique TCR beta nucleotide sequences was sequenced per donor, of which about 20% were non-productive.

What the research found in general, with its limitations: In a later analysis, several top co-occurrence clusters were reported to appear linked to parvovirus B19, influenza, CMV and Epstein-Barr virus. A later genetic analysis reported fewer N-insertions in productive TCRs among donors in an Asian-associated ancestry cluster than the roughly 650-donor mean. In the study, roughly 160 TCR beta chains were listed as associated with cytomegalovirus. A further reported finding was that TCR beta sequences accurately predicted the HLA-A and HLA-B alleles for most subjects in the first cohort. The authors suggested that the approach could potentially be extended to other disease states and immunological phenotypes. At a false discovery rate of 0.05, a later analysis linked roughly 17,000 TCR beta sequences to specific HLA alleles. In a later analysis, HLA-associated TCR beta chains were found to be more clonally expanded and to have lower generation probabilities than equally common non-associated chains. Across donors, most TCR sequences were observed very rarely, whereas some public TCRs were present in many individuals. Immune exposure information for the cohort was limited to CMV serostatus. In vitro tests confirmed that a few of the cytomegalovirus-associated TCR beta chains recognize cytomegalovirus antigens. Linkage disequilibrium might explain the correlated functional status among segregating V segments, but an unknown experimental factor could not be excluded. In a later genetic analysis, a missense DCLRE1C variant was associated with V-gene and J-gene trimming of TCR beta chains, and the association was replicated in an independent cohort. Because some donors lacked HLA typing at each locus, the association tests relied only on the typed subset. The presence/absence analyses assumed that sequencing depth was roughly uniform across donors, and that assumption may not be true. The classifier was reported to diagnose cytomegalovirus status with high specificity and sensitivity in both the original cohort and the validation cohort. Because the 87-base-pair reads could not distinguish some IMGT-functional V segments, including TRBV6-2 and TRBV6-3, those segments were excluded. A cluster of highly shared sequence variants was judged likely to be a technical artifact of the sequencing pipeline. When HLA alleles, especially DR and DQ, strongly co-occurred, attributing TCR associations to individual alleles was difficult. Broadly in line with IMGT annotations, most TCR beta V segments showed up in productive rearrangements about 87% or about 30% of the time in an earlier analysis of approximately 640 of the donors. According to a later analysis, TCR association rates differed among HLA loci, with DRB1 alleles showing the most associated TCRs and HLA-C alleles showing the fewest. A later analysis found that most CMV-associated TCR beta chains appeared HLA-restricted, with HLA associations seemingly driven largely by CMV exposure. Over 15 rarely observed V segments, including chromosome 9 orphons, were excluded from the earlier analysis of some 590 of the donors because counts were too low. The cohort was sequenced for TCR beta chains only, and without alpha or paired-chain data the features that could be detected were limited.

Trimming at the junction amounts to 3 bases on V and 3 bases on J, and the germline ends lie 5 bases apart. The CDR1 and CDR2 encoded by the germline V gene are MNHNS and SASEGT. The CDR3 covers 13 residues, taking in both the cysteine and the phenylalanine. Only the CDR3 part of the read is kept: 39 bases, read in frame from the first base. The sample taken for sequencing was PBMCs. The receptor was isolated from a boy between 2 and 10 years old in good health and CMV-seronegative. The chain couples TRBV6-1 to TRBJ2-2, with an unclear D gene assignment. The CDR3 reads as follows: CASSDGYTGELFF. The DNA sequence is TGTGCCAGCAGTGACGGTTACACCGGGGAGCTGTTTTTT.